This TCR beta chain was identified in a study of T cell responses to AZD1222 COVID-19 vaccine. Notes on the study in general: Baseline seropositives among AZD1222 recipients totaled only five to seven. A rise in Spike-specific TCR breadth and depth followed two AZD1222 doses. Sampled repertoires all dated from after the peak T cell response.

Trimming removed 2 bases from V and 6 bases from J, with 14 bases in between. This CDR3 spans 14 amino acids. Germline CDR1 reads SGHAT; CDR2 reads FQNNGV. In regard to this clone: Its matching antigen is unknown.

Generated by immunoSEQ multiplex PCR, the TCRdb table keeps only in-frame clones and is missing some. The data contain approximately 84,000 clones, about four fifths of them seen just once; the ten biggest clones take up approximately 1.3%. The specimen comprised peripheral blood, sampled 28 days after the second AZD1222 dose. The rearrangement uses TRBV11-2 and TRBJ2-7; D is ambiguous. The TCR was taken from an adult who received the AZD1222 COVID-19 vaccine. The CDR3 here is CASSLQFGSPEQYF. Here the CDR3 DNA reads TGTGCCAGCAGCTTACAGTTTGGCAGTCCCGAGCAGTACTTC.